This T cell receptor (beta chain) was profiled in a study of vaccination and CD4 T cells after COVID-19. Notes on the study in general: Spike mono-reactivity was evident in 304 of the 307 vaccine-specific clones derived from convalescent patients.

Details on this clonotype: Its cognate antigen is unknown.

Treatment noted: approximately nine-day PBMC culture with coronavirus spike peptide pools or control peptides (ViraFEST assay). At both days 3 and 7, half the medium was replaced with fresh IL-2 medium. Oncomine TCR Beta short-read sequencing was applied to DNA from cultured CD4+ T cells. Genomic DNA from cultured CD4+ T cells was extracted. TCRdb fed the PCR reads into MiXCR, producing one record per CDR3 protein. The sample contains 15,000 to 17,000 distinct CDR3 sequences, 58% of which appear only once. This TCR was recovered from a human donor who had recovered from COVID-19. Sequencing was performed on CD4+ T cells from blood, cultured in vitro.

In nucleotides, the CDR3 is TGTGCCAGCAGTAGTGTGAGTTTTGGAGCTTTCTTT. As protein: CASSSVSFGAFF. The V gene is TRBV2, the J gene TRBJ1-1; the D is unclear. Germline-derived CDR1 and CDR2 are SNHLY and FYNNEI. The CDR3 is 12 amino acids. Trimming stripped 5 bases from V and 10 bases from J, with 14 bases between.